This T cell receptor beta chain emerged from a study of tumor-infiltrating lymphocytes in primary liver carcinoma (dated by TCRdb to 2016 to 2017). With regard to the full study: Of the five patients, three men and two women aged 30 to 69 years, four had hepatocellular carcinoma and one had combined HCC and intrahepatic cholangiocarcinoma. Tumors of the five patients were stage T1-T3 N0M0 with maximum diameters of about 4.2 to 10 cm. Samples yielded roughly 3.65 to 7.5 million productive TCRbeta reads; read depth did not differ significantly between tissue types. TCRbeta repertoire sequencing, expression microarrays and whole-exome sequencing were combined in the study across five regions of each liver tumor, with adjacent normal tissue and blood also included. A total of about 35 specimens from 5 patients went through TCRbeta repertoire sequencing, namely 25 tumor regions, 5 adjacent noncancerous liver tissues and 5 peripheral blood samples. To link TCRbeta repertoire diversity with the local molecular phenotype, the approximately 25 tumor region samples were profiled using Agilent mRNA microarrays. High reproducibility was observed for the technical replicate repertoires, with mean shared-clone rates approximately 0.92 and correlation coefficients above 0.95. What the authors observed across the whole study: Consistent with antigen-driven expansion, pairs of tumor regions showed higher repertoire overlap (mean around 35%) than either tumor-adjacent pairs (approximately 17%) or tumor-blood pairs (roughly 15%). A significantly larger repertoire fraction was made up by the top 250 clones in tumors than in blood (p = 0.039). Just about 7.5-25% of top clones turned up in all five regions of a tumor, which suggests spatial heterogeneity among tumor-infiltrating T cells. Bulk unsorted samples precluded comparing CD4+ and CD8+ T cell repertoires. Because sequencing covered only the TCR beta chain and unpaired alpha chains were not captured, true repertoire diversity is likely underestimated. Only five patients were included in the study, and the authors note that the findings should be validated in a larger study.

Total RNA and DNA were co-extracted without cell sorting from around 20-30 mg of bulk tissue using the AllPrep DNA/RNA mini kit. Four or five patients with histopathologically diagnosed primary liver carcinoma underwent surgical resection in China between 2015 and early 2016. At the time of sampling, the patients had chronic HBV infection and had not received any treatment. Five spatially separated regions were sampled from each tumor: the superior, inferior, left-lateral and right-lateral poles, plus the tumor centre. According to histology, viable tumor cells made up more than 75% of every tumor sample. Pieces of fresh tumor and adjacent tissue were cut in half, with one half kept in RNAlater at -80 degrees C and the other half sent for histology. Via the germline V gene, CDR1 is MGHRA and CDR2 YSYEKL. The V and J ends are trimmed by 6 bases and 8 bases, leaving 20 bases between them. The CDR3 adds up to 16 amino acids, both ends counted. Kept here is only the CDR3 DNA, which spans 48 bases and is read in frame from base 1.

With respect to this clonotype: Its antigen remains unidentified. This CDR3 is missing its conserved last phenylalanine or tryptophan, likely due to a read error.

Using a constant-region primer and ProtoScript II reverse transcriptase, TCRbeta-specific cDNA was reverse-transcribed from around 500 ng total RNA. TCRbeta libraries were built with three nested multiplex PCR rounds, a slightly modified ARM-PCR procedure. The first two PCR rounds used multiplex TRBV1-TRBV30 forward primers with a Cbeta reverse primer, each for approximately 11 cycles. Sample barcodes and Illumina adapters were attached in a final 25-cycle PCR using Deep VentR polymerase. Before sequencing, amplicons of 200-500 bp were gel-purified using a QIAquick gel extraction kit. An Illumina HiSeq 2500 was used to sequence the TCRbeta amplicons with 250-bp paired-end reads. In the original analysis: To recover full CDR3 sequences, reads were quality-trimmed using Trimmomatic v0.33 and paired reads were then merged using FLASH v1.2.11. V, D and J germline segments were assigned to the rearranged TCRbeta sequences by MiGEC v1.2.1b. VDJtools v1.0.0 computed clonotype statistics and Shannon-Wiener diversity indices. To reduce sampling bias, subsequent analyses other than the diversity analysis used only the 250 most abundant clonotypes in each sample. The raw public data were reprocessed by TCRdb itself: fastp quality trimming at Q25, MiXCR clonotype calling, in-frame beta chains only. Identical CDR3 proteins give one entry, which carries the most common genes and DNA. The authors' filters were not applied to this entry. Within this sample are 25,000 to 35,000 distinct CDR3 sequences, with 76% of them counted one time only. Roughly 38% of the sample is held by the ten biggest clonotypes.

The chain couples TRBV4-1 to TRBJ1-6; matching of 5 bases hints at TRBD1 as the D gene. This sequence originates from a man between 40 and 49 years old with primary liver carcinoma and hepatitis B virus infection. The sample comprised liver tumor tissue from sampling region 5. The sample's cell subset or site label, decoded: tumor region T5, tumor centre. The DNA is TGCGCCAGCAGTCACCACCTACATGGGGCGGATTCACCCCTCCACATT. Its product reads: CASSHHLHGADSPLHI.